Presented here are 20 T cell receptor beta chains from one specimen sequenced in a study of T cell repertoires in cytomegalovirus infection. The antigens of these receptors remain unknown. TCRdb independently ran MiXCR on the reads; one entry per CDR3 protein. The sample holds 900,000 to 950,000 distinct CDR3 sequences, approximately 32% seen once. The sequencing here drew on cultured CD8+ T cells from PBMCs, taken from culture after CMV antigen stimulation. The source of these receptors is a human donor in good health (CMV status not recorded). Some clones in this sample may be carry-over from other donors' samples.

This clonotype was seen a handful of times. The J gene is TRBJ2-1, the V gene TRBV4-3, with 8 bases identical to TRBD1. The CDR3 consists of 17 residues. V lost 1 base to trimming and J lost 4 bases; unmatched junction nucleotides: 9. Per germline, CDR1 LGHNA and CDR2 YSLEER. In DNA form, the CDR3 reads TGCGCCAGCAGCCAAGCCATTACAGGGGGGTCGTACAATGAGCAGTTCTTC. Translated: CASSQAITGGSYNEQFF.

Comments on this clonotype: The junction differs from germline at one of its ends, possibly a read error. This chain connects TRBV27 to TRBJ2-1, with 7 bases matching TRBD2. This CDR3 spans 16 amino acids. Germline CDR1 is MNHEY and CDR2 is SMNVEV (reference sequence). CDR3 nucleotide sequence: TGTGCCAGCAGGATGGGCGGCGGGAGCTCCTACAATGAGCAGTCCTTC. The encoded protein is CASRMGGGSSYNEQSF.

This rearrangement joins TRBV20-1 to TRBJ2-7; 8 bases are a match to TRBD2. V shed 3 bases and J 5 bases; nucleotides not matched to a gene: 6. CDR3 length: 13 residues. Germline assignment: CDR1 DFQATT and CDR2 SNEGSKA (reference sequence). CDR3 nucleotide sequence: TGCAGTGCTAGCGGGGGGGCCAGGGACGAGCAGTACGTC. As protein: CSASGGARDEQYV.

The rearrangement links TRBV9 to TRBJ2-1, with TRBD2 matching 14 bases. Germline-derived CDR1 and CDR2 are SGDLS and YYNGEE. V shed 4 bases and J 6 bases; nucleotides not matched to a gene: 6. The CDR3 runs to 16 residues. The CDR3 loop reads CASSTRTSGGTNEQFF. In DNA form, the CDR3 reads TGTGCCAGCAGCACCCGGACTAGCGGGGGGACCAATGAGCAGTTCTTC.

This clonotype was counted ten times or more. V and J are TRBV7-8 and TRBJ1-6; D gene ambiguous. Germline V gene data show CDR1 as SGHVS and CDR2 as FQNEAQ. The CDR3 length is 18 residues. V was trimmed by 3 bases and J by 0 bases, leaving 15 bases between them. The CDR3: CASSFAQPGSSYNSPLHF. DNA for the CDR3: TGTGCCAGCAGCTTCGCCCAGCCGGGAAGCTCCTATAATTCACCCCTCCACTTT.

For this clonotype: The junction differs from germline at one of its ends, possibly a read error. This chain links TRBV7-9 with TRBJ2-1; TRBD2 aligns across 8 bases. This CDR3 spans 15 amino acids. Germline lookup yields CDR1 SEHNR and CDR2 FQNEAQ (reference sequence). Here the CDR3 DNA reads TGTGCCAGCAGCTTAGGACTAGCGATAGACAATGAGAAGTTCTTC. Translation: CASSLGLAIDNEKFF. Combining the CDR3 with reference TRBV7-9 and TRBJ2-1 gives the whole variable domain DTGVSQNPRHKITKRGQNVTFRCDPISEHNRLYWYRQTLGQGPEFLTYFQNEAQLEKSRLLSDRFSAERPKGSFSTLEIQRTEQGDSAMYLCASSLGLAIDNEKFFGPGTRLTVL.

The chain's CDR3 is CASSQGRNSYNEQFF. The CDR3 bases are TGCGCCAGCAGCCAAGGGAGGAACTCCTACAATGAGCAGTTCTTC. The chain has TRBV4-1 and TRBJ2-1; D possibly corresponds to TRBD2 (5 bases). Trimming pared 1 base from V and 0 bases from J, leaving 7 bases between. This CDR3 spans 15 amino acids. Germline loops: CDR1 MGHRA, CDR2 YSYEKL.

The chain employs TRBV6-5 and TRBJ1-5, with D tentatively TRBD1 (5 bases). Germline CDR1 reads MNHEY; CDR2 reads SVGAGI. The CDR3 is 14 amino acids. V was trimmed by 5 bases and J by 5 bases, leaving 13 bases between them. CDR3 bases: TGTGCCAGCAGTAGCCGGGACCTAGATCAGCCCCAGCATTTT. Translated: CASSSRDLDQPQHF.

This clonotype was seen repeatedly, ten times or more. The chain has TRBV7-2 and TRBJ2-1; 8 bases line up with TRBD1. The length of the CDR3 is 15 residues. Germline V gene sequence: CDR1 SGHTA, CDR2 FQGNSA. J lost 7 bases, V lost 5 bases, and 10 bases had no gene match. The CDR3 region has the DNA TGTGCCAGCAGCCAGGGGGCAGGGCAAAAAAATGAGCAGTTCTTC. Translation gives CASSQGAGQKNEQFF.

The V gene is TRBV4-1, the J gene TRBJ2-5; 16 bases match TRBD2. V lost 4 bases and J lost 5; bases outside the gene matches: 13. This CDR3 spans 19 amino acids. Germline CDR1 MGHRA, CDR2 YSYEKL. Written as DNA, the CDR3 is TGCGCCAGCAGCCCTTACTCGGGACTAGCGGGGGGGCCCATGGAGACCCAGTACTTC. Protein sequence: CASSPYSGLAGGPMETQYF.

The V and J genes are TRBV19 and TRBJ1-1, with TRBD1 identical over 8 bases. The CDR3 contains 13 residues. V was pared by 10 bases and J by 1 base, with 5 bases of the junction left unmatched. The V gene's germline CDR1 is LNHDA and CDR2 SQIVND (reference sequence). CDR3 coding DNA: TGTGCCACTCTGGACAGGGAGAACACTGAAGCTTTCTTT. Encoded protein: CATLDRENTEAFF.

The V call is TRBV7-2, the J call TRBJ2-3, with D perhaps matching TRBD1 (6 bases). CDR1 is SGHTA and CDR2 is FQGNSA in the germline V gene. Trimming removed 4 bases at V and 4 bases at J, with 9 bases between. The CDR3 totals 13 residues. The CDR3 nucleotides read TGTGCCAGCAGCTCCCCAGGGGCAGATACGCAGTATTTT. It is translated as CASSSPGADTQYF.

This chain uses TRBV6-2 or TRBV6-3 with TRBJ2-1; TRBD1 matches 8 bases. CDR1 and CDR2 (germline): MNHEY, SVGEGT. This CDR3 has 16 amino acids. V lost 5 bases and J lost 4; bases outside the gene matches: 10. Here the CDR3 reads CASSAQDRVLYNEQFF. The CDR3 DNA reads TGTGCCAGCAGTGCCCAGGACAGGGTGTTGTACAATGAGCAGTTCTTC.

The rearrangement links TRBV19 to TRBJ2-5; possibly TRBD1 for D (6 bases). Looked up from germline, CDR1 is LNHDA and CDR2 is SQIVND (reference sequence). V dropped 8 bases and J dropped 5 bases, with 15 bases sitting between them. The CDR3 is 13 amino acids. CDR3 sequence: CASARGWRETQYF. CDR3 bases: TGTGCCAGTGCAAGGGGGTGGAGGGAGACCCAGTACTTC.

CDR3 sequence reads: CASSPADEFYEQYF. In nucleotides, the CDR3 is TGTGCCAGTAGCCCTGCCGACGAGTTCTACGAGCAGTACTTC. This chain links TRBV19 with TRBJ2-7; D remains unclear. Trimming removed 6 bases from V and 3 bases from J, with 15 bases in between. In germline, CDR1 is LNHDA, CDR2 SQIVND (reference sequence). The CDR3 is 14 amino acids.

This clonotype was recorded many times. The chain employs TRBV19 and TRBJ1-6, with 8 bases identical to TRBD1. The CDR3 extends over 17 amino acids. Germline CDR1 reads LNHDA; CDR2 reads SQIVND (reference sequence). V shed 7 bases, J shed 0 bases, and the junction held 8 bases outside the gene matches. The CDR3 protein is CASIPRTGSSYNSPLHF. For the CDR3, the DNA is TGTGCCAGTATCCCGAGGACAGGGAGCTCCTATAATTCACCCCTCCACTTT. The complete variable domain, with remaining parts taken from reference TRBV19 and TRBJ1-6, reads DGGITQSPKYLFRKEGQNVTLSCEQNLNHDAMYWYRQDPGQGLRLIYYSQIVNDFQKGDIAEGYSVSREKKESFPLTVTSAQKNPTAFYLCASIPRTGSSYNSPLHFGNGTRLTVT.

The CDR3 reads CASPGQGLADTQYF. The CDR3 DNA follows: TGTGCCAGCCCGGGACAGGGGTTAGCAGATACGCAGTATTTT. The chain couples TRBV6-1 to TRBJ2-3, with TRBD1 matching 10 bases. V lost 8 bases to trimming and J lost 4 bases; unmatched junction nucleotides: 6. This CDR3 region has 14 residues. Germline V lookup: CDR1 MNHNS, CDR2 SASEGT.

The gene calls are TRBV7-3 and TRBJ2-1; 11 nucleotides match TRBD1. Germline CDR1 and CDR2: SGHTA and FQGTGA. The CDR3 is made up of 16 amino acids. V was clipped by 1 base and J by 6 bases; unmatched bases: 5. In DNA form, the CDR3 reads TGTGCCAGCAGCTTAAATCCGGGACAGGGGGTCAATGAGCAGTTCTTC. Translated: CASSLNPGQGVNEQFF.

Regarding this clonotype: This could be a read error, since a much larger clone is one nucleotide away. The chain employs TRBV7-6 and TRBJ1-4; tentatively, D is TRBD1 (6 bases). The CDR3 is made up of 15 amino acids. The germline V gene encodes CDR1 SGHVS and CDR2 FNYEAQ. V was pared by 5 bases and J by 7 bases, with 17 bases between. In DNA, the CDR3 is TGTGCCAGCAGCCTAGGGCACAGGGAAAGTGAAAAACTGTTTTTT. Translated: CASSLGHRESEKLFF.

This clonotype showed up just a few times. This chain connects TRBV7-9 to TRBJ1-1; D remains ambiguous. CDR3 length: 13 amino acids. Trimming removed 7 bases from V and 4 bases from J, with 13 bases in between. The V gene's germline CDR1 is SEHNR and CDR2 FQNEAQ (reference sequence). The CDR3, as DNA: TGTGCCAGCACCCCCCCAGAGACCACTGAAGCTTTCTTT. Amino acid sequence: CASTPPETTEAFF.